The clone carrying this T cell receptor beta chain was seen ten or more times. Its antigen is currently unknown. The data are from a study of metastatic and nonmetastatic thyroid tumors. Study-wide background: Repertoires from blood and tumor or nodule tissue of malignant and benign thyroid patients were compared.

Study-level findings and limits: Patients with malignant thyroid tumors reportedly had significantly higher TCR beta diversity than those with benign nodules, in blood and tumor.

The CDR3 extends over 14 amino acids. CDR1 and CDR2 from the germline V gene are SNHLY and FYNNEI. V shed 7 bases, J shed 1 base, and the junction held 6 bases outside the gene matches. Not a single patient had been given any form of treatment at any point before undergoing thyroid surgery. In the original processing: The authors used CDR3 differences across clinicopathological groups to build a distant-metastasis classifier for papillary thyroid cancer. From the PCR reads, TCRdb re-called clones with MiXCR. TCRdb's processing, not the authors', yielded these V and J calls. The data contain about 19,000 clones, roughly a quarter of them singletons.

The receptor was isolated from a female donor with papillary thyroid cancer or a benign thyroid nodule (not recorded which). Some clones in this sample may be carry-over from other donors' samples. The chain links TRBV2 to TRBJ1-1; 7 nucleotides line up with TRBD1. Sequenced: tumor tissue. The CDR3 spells CASIGRQGNTEAFF. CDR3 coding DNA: TGTGCCAGCATTGGCCGACAGGGGAACACTGAAGCTTTCTTT.